This record concerns one TCR beta chain sequence. It has no known antigen specificity. Per-nucleotide qualities are absent, and no much larger clonotype sits a single base away. The CDR3 holds 15 amino acids from the cysteine to the phenylalanine. Left in the record is the CDR3 DNA by itself, 45 bases read in frame from the first base. Sequences SGHTA (CDR1) and FQGNSA (CDR2) are obtained from the germline V gene. Germline trimming: 5 bases from V, 8 bases from J; junction bases outside gene matches: 10. Using the deep immunoSEQ assay, multiplex PCR amplified TCR CDR3 regions from genomic DNA. Extracted genomic DNA from each cell subset was distributed evenly across all wells of several immunoSEQ 96-well plates, and each plate was treated as a replicate. For sorted subsets, roughly 200 ng genomic DNA, equal to tens of thousands of T cell genomes, was loaded into each replicate PCR. Purified libraries were measured with a Qubit 3.0 fluorometer, size-checked on a Bioanalyzer 2100, and measured again with the KAPA Library Quantification kit. Every immunoSEQ 96-well plate was sequenced on a dedicated single-read 150-cycle Illumina NextSeq 550 flow cell. The original pipeline was this. Because the immunoSEQ output included only junctional sequences and no quality scores, the filtering could not be the same as the filtering used for full-length reads. To assign V/J genes and CDR3, sequences were annotated against IMGT germline references using PyIR, a Python wrapper for IgBLAST v1.9. Reads were removed for weak V/J assignments (E-value above 1e-6), missing CDR3, stop codons, out-of-frame junctions, or ambiguous translated residues. V3J clonotypes were defined as sequences sharing the same inferred V gene, J gene, and CDR3 amino acid sequence. The percentage overlap between two repertoires was calculated by dividing the number of shared unique clonotypes by the size of the smaller repertoire. Richness of each repertoire was evaluated using RTK rarefaction, the Chao1 estimator, and Recon v2.1 estimates of unobserved clonotypes. For all TCRbeta clonotypes obtained by the gDNA method from several donors, generation probabilities were computed with OLGA. TCRdb stores this immuneACCESS table with in-frame sequences only. Part of the clones is absent; in the studies checked, under half of the shortfall reflects unresolved V genes, and no reason is known for the rest. V, J and clone size are taken as reported in that table, and D and trimming were inferred from the DNA itself. The table for this sample lists approximately 2.5 million clones; more than 80% of them were counted only once. The top ten clones comprise over 0.12% of the sample.

The data stem from a study of shared clonotypes between healthy human individuals (dated by TCRdb to 2019 to 2021). Turning to the overall study: The cohort comprised a couple of women and a few men aged 18 to 49 years. For each donor, CD4 naive and CD4 memory were each run on three plates, CD8 naive on two plates, and CD8 memory on one plate. To increase sequencing depth and limit assay-specific biases, TCR repertoire library preparation and sequencing were carried out by different laboratories using diverse techniques. Per donor, leukapheresis produced somewhere between about 0.8 and 9 billion PBMCs. The study deeply sequenced blood TCR repertoires of five healthy adults to estimate repertoire size and the extent of clonotype sharing between individuals.

The research as a whole found: Only blood was sampled, and tissue TCR repertoires likely differ from those in blood. Because the study included a small number of donors, the genetic and exposure-history diversity represented was limited. Pairwise subsampling led to the expectation that sequencing depth would affect the degree of clonotype sharing among donors. Compared with non-shared clonotypes, clonotypes shared by all four sorted-subset donors had higher generation probabilities. Rarefaction of sorted-subset datasets indicated incomplete sequencing despite the large sequencing depth. Estimated clonotype richness was generally larger for naive than for memory subsets. Around 5.4% of naive CD4, around 3.5% of naive CD8, approximately 2% of memory CD4, and about 0.4% of memory CD8 clonotypes were shared across a few donors.

The donors were healthy, HIV-negative adults with no recently reported acute infections or vaccinations. All donors were Caucasian adults living in Nashville, Tennessee, USA. CD4+ T cells were enriched by magnetic negative selection; naive cells were then positively selected on CD45RA, and the negative fraction formed the memory subset. Blood was collected by leukapheresis, and PBMCs were isolated by Ficoll-Histopaque density gradient centrifugation and then cryopreserved in liquid nitrogen vapor phase. Purity and quantity of every magnetically sorted T cell population were checked by analytical flow cytometry. Genomic DNA was isolated from every sorted fraction and measured by UV absorbance on a Nanodrop 2000c.

Sequenced input: naive CD4+ T cells sorted from blood. The cell subset or site label, read with the paper, signifies: CD45RA+ positively selected. This clonotype originated in a man younger than 30 in good health. This receptor chain uses TRBV7-2 and TRBJ2-1, with 9 bases matching TRBD2. CDR3 sequence: CASSRSGRKGDEQFF. In nucleotide form, the sequence is TGTGCCAGCAGCCGCAGCGGGAGGAAAGGGGATGAGCAGTTCTTC. Beyond the CDR3, the reference TRBV7-2 and TRBJ2-1 genes provide the residues; the full variable domain reads: GAGVSQSPSNKVTEKGKDVELRCDPISGHTALYWYRQSLGQGLEFLIYFQGNSAPDKSGLPSDRFSAERTGGSVSTLTIQRTQQEDSAVYLCASSRSGRKGDEQFFGPGTRLTVL.